This T cell receptor beta chain was captured by sequencing in a study of shared clonotypes between healthy human individuals. Trimming cost V 7 bases and J 1 base, with 13 bases left between them. There are 14 residues in the CDR3. The germline CDR1 and CDR2 sequences are MNHNS and SASEGT. The repertoire was sequenced with immunoSEQ multiplex PCR; TCRdb's copy has only in-frame clones and lacks some. This repertoire shows roughly 700,000 clones, under 80% found once; its top ten account for 1.5% to 2%. The clonotype was recovered from a young woman in good health. Sequencing input: memory CD4+ T cells sorted from blood. The subset was: CD45RA-negative fraction. This chain uses TRBV6-1 with TRBJ1-2; weak D call: TRBD1 (6 bases). The chain's CDR3 is CASTQDSFNYGYTF. The DNA of the CDR3 is TGTGCCAGCACCCAGGACAGCTTTAACTATGGCTACACCTTC.